This TCR beta chain was sequenced during a study of OX40 agonist ivuxolimab in advanced cancers. For the study at large: Three individuals attained partial responses, comprising one hepatocellular carcinoma case and two cutaneous melanoma cases.

In germline, CDR1 is SGHRS, CDR2 YFSETQ. The CDR3 runs to 15 residues. Deletions cut 3 bases from V and 3 bases from J, with 12 bases between. Libraries were prepared by immunoSEQ multiplex PCR; TCRdb keeps only in-frame clonotypes and omits some of them. The sample comprises some 100,000 clones, less than 90% of which are singletons, and roughly 0.8% rests with the top ten. This receptor was identified in an adult with an advanced solid tumor such as melanoma, head and neck, liver or kidney cancer. The source was CD4+ or CD8+ T cells sorted from blood, collected in a trial of the OX40 agonist ivuxolimab. The rearrangement links TRBV5-1 to TRBJ2-2; D not resolved. Here the CDR3 DNA reads TGCGCCAGCAGCTCTATCCTACGGGACACCGGGGAGCTGTTTTTT. Amino acid sequence: CASSSILRDTGELFF.